This T cell receptor beta chain was found in a study of cytomegalovirus exposure and HLA in healthy donors (dated by TCRdb to 2016 to 2017). Notes on the research overall: According to a later analysis, one platform produced both the approximately 110 validation repertoires and the 670 or so repertoires of the first cohort. The study aimed to test whether cataloging public T cell receptors could reveal signatures of past pathogen exposure. Besides the first cohort of roughly 700 subjects, a separate validation cohort made up of about 120 different subjects was used. High-throughput TCR immunosequencing, statistical association of individual TCRs with disease status, and machine learning were combined to predict cytomegalovirus infection status. The investigation overall reported the following: A few of the identified cytomegalovirus-associated TCR beta chains were confirmed in vitro to be specific for cytomegalovirus antigens. A later analysis had no HLA typing for the validation cohort, so co-occurrence there was scored across all 130 or so repertoires. The classifier was reported to diagnose cytomegalovirus status with high specificity and sensitivity in both the original cohort and the validation cohort. Across donors, most TCR sequences were observed very rarely, whereas some public TCRs were present in many individuals. A total of about 150 TCR beta chains were listed by the study as associated with cytomegalovirus. In a later analysis, TCRs clustered in the first cohort were found to also tend to co-occur in the roughly 130 validation repertoires, with approximately 95% of cluster scores above 0. According to the authors, the approach could potentially be generalized to other disease states and immunological phenotypes.

To note about this clone: Its binding antigen is unknown. Base qualities are missing; no much larger clone stands one base away.

The library was generated by the immunoSEQ multiplex PCR assay. The source study handled its data this way. A statistical classification framework was built to diagnose cytomegalovirus status from the catalog of TCR beta chain sequences. Drawn from immuneACCESS, this table holds only the in-frame rearrangements with V and J called that TCRdb kept. Clones are partly lost; checked studies trace under half to an unresolved V gene and leave the rest unexplained. For V, J and clone size, that table is used; D and trimming come from the DNA. The sample profile shows about 130,000 clones; just under 90% of them were found once. In total, the top ten clones hold around 3.4% of the sample. From its cysteine to its phenylalanine, the CDR3 spans 14 amino acids. Solely the CDR3 DNA is kept, with 42 bases framed from the first base. For CDR1 and CDR2, the germline V gene lists SGDLS and YYNGEE. The germline ends are 17 bases apart after V is trimmed by 3 bases and J by 10 bases.

Separate from the approximately 670-subject first cohort, the validation cohort of about 110 subjects was the group to which the donors belonged. This clonotype was sampled from a man aged 30 to 39 in good health and CMV-seronegative. The sequencing input was PBMCs. The chain is assembled from TRBV9 and TRBJ2-1; TRBD2 is possibly the D segment (6 matching bases). The CDR3 sequence is CASSAPTSTGEQFF. In nucleotide form, the sequence is TGTGCCAGCAGCGCCCCCACTAGCACCGGCGAGCAGTTCTTC.